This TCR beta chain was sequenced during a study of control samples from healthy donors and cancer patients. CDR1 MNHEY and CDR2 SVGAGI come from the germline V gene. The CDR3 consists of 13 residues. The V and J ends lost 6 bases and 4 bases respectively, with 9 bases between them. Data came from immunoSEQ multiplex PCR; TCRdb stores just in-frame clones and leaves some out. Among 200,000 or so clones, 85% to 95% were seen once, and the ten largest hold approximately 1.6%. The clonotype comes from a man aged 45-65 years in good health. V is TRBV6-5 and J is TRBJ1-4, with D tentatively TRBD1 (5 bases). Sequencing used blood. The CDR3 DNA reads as TGTGCCAGCAGCCAGGACAATAATGAAAAACTGTTTTTT. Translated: CASSQDNNEKLFF.